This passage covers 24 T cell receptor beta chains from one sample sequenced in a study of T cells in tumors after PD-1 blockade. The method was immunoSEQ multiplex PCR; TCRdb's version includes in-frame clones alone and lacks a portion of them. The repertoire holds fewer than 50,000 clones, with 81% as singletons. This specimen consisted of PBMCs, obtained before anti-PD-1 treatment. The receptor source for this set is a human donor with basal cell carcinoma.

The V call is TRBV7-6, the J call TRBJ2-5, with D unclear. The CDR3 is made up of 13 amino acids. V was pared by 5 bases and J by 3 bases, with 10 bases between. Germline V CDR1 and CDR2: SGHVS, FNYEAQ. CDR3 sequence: CASSQDPKETQYF. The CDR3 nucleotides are TGTGCCAGCAGCCAGGACCCGAAAGAGACCCAGTACTTC. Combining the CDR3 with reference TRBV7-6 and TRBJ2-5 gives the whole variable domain GAGVSQSPRYKVTKRGQDVALRCDPISGHVSLYWYRQALGQGPEFLTYFNYEAQQDKSGLPNDRFSAERPEGSISTLTIQRTEQRDSAMYRCASSQDPKETQYFGPGTRLLVL.

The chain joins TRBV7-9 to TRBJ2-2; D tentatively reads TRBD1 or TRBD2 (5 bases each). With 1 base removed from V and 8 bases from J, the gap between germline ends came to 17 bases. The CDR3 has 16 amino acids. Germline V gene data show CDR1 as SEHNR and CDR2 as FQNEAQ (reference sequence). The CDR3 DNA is TGTGCCAGCAGCTTAGAAAGGGGACCCTCGGTGGGGGAGCTGTTTTTT. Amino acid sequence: CASSLERGPSVGELFF.

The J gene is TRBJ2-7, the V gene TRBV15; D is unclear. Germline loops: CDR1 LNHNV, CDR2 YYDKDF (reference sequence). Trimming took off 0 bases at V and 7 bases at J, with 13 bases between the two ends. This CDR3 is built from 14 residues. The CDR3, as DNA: TGTGCCACCAGCAGAGATGTGGTTAGTTGGGAGCAGTACTTC. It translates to CATSRDVVSWEQYF.

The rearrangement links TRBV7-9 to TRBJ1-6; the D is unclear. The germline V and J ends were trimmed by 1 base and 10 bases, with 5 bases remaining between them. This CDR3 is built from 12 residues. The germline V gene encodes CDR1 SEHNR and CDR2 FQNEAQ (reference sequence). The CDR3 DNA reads TGTGCCAGCAGCTTAGACGGCTCACCCCTCCACTTT. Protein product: CASSLDGSPLHF.

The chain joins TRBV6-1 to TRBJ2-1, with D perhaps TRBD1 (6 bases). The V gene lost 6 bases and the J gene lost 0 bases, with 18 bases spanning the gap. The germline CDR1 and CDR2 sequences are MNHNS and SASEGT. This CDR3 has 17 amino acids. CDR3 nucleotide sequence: TGTGCCAGCAGAGAACGAACAGGGTCGAGCTCCTACAATGAGCAGTTCTTC. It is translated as CASRERTGSSSYNEQFF.

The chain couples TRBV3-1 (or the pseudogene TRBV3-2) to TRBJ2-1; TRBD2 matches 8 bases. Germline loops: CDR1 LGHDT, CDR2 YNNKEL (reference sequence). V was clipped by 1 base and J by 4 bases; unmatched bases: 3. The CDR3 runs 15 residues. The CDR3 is CASSQAGGPYNEQFF. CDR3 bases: TGTGCCAGCAGCCAAGCGGGGGGGCCATACAATGAGCAGTTCTTC.

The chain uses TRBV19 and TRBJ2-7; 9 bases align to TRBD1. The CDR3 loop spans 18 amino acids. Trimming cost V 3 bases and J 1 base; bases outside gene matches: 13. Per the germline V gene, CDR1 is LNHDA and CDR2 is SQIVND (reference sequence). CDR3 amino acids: CASSIFNPGQGDSYEQYF. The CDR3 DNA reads TGTGCCAGTAGTATCTTTAACCCGGGACAGGGTGATTCCTACGAGCAGTACTTC. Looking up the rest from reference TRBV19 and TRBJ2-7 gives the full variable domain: DGGITQSPKYLFRKEGQNVTLSCEQNLNHDAMYWYRQDPGQGLRLIYYSQIVNDFQKGDIAEGYSVSREKKESFPLTVTSAQKNPTAFYLCASSIFNPGQGDSYEQYFGPGTRLTVT.

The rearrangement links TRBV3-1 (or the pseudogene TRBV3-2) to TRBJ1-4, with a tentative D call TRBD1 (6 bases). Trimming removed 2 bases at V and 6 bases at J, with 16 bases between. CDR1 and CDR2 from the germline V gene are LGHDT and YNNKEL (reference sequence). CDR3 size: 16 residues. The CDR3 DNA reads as TGTGCCAGCAGCCAATTCAGGGGTTTGGCCCATGAAAAACTGTTTTTT. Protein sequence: CASSQFRGLAHEKLFF.

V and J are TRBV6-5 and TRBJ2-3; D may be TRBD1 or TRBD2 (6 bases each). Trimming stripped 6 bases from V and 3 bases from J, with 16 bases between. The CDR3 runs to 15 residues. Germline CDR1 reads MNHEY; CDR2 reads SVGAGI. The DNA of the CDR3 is TGTGCCAGCAGCCAAAGAGGGGGGAAGACAGATACGCAGTATTTT. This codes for CASSQRGGKTDTQYF.

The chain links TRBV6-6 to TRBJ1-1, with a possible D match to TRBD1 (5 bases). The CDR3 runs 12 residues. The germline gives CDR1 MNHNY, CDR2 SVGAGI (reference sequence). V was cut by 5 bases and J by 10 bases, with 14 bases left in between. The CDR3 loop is CASSPRGDGAFF. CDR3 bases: TGTGCCAGCAGTCCACGGGGGGATGGAGCTTTCTTT.

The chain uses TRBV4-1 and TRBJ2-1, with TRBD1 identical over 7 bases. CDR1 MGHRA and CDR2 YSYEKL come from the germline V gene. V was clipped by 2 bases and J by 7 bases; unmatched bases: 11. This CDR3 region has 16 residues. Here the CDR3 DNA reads TGCGCCAGCAGCCAAAGATACACAGGGGATCGTAATGAGCAGTTCTTC. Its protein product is CASSQRYTGDRNEQFF.

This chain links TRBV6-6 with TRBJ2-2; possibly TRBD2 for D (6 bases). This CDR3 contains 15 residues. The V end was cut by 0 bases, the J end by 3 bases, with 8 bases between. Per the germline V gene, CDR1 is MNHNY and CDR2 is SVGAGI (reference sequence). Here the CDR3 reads CASSYSGDYTGELFF. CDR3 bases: TGTGCCAGCAGTTACTCCGGGGACTACACCGGGGAGCTGTTTTTT.

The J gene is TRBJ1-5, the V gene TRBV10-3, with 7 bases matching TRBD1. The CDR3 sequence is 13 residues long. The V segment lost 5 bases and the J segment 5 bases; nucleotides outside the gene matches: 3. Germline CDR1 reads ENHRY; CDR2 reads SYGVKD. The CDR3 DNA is TGTGCCATCAGTTCAGGGGGAGATCAGCCCCAGCATTTT. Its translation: CAISSGGDQPQHF.

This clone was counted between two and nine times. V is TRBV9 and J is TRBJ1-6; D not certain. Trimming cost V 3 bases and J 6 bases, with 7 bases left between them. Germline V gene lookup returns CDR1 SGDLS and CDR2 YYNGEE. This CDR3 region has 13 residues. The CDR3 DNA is TGTGCCAGCAGCGGGTCAATTAATTCACCCCTCCACTTT. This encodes CASSGSINSPLHF.

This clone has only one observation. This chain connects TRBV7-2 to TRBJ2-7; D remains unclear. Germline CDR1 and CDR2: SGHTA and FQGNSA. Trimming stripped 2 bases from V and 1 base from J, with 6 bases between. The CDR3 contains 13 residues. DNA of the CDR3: TGTGCCAGCAGCTTACCTGGTTCCTACGAGCAGTACTTC. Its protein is CASSLPGSYEQYF.

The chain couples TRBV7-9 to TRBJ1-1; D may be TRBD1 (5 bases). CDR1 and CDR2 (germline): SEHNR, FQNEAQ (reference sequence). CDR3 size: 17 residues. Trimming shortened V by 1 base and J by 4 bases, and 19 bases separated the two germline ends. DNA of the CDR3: TGTGCCAGCAGCTTAGTAGGTGGGGCCCCTGGGGGCACTGAAGCTTTCTTT. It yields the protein CASSLVGGAPGGTEAFF.

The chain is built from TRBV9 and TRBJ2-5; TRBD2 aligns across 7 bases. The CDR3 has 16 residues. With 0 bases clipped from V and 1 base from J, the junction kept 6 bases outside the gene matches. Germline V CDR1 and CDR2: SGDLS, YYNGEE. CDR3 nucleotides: TGTGCCAGCAGCGTAGATTGGGGGGGGTTCCAAGAGACCCAGTACTTC. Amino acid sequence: CASSVDWGGFQETQYF.

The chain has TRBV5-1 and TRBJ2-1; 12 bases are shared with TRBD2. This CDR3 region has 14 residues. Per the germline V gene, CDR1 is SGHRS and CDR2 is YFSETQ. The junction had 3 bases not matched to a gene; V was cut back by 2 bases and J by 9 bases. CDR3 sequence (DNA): TGCGCCAGCAGCTTAACTAGCGGGGGGATTGAGCAGTTCTTC. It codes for CASSLTSGGIEQFF.

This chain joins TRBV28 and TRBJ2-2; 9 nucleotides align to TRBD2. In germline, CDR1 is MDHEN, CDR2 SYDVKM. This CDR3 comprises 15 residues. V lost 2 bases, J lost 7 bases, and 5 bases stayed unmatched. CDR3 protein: CASSLTAGGIGELFF. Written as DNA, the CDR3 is TGTGCCAGCAGTTTAACCGCGGGGGGGATCGGGGAGCTGTTTTTT.

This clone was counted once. CDR3 residues: CASSFLGAATDTQYF. Written as DNA, the CDR3 is TGCGCCAGCAGCTTCTTGGGGGCGGCCACAGATACGCAGTATTTT. V gene TRBV5-1 combines with J gene TRBJ2-3; D might be TRBD1 (6 bases). V dropped 2 bases and J dropped 2 bases, with 12 bases sitting between them. There are 15 residues in the CDR3. Germline V gene sequence: CDR1 SGHRS, CDR2 YFSETQ.

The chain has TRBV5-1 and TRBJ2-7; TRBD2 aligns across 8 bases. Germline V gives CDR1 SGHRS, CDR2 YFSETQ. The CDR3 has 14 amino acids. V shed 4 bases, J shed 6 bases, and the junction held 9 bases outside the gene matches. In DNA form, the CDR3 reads TGCGCCAGCAGCCGGACCCCGGGAGGGAGCGAGCAGTACTTC. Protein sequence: CASSRTPGGSEQYF.

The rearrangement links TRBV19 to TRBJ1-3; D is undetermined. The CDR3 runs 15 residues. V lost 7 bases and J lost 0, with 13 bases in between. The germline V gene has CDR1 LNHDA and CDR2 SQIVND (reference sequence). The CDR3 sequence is CASTLSRSSGNTIYF. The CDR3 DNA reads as TGTGCCAGTACCCTATCCCGGAGCTCTGGAAACACCATATATTTT.

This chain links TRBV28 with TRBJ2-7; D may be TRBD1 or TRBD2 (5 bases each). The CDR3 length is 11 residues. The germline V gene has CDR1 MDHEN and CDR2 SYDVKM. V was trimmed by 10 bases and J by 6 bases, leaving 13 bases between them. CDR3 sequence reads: CATGVRGEQYF. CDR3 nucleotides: TGTGCCACTGGGGTGAGGGGCGAGCAGTACTTC.

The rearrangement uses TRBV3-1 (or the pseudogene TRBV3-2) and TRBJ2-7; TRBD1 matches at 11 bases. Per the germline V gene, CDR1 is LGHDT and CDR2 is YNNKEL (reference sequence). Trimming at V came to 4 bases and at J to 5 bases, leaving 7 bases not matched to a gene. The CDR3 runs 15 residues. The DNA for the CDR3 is TGTGCCAGCAGCCTTACCGGGACAGGGGGTAACGAGCAGTACTTC. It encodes CASSLTGTGGNEQYF.